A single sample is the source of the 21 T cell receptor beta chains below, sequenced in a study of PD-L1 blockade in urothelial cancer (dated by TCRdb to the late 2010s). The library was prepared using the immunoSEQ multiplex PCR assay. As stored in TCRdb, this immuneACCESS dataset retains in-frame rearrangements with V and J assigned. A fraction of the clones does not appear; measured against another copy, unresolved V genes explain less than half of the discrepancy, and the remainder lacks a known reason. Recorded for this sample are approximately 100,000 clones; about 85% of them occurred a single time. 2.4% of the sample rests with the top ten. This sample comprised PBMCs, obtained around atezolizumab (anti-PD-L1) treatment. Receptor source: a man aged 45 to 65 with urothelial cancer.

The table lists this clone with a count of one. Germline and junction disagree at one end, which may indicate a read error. CDR3 DNA sequence: TGTGTCAGCAGCTTGGTCGGGGGCAATCAGCCCCAGCATTTT. Its protein is CVSSLVGGNQPQHF. The V call is TRBV5-6, the J call TRBJ1-5; D ambiguous. Germline CDR1 reads SGHDT; CDR2 reads YYEEEE. This CDR3 is 14 amino acids long.

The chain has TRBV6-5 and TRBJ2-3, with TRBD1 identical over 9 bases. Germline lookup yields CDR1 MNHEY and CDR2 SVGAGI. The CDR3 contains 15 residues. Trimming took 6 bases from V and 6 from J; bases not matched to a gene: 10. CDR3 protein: CASSRTGTGSDTQYF. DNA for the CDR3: TGTGCCAGCAGCCGTACCGGGACAGGGTCCGATACGCAGTATTTT.

The CDR3 spells CSVGGFGEETQYF. The CDR3 nucleotides read TGCAGCGTTGGGGGATTCGGGGAAGAGACCCAGTACTTC. This chain connects TRBV29-1 to TRBJ2-5; D perhaps matches TRBD2 (5 bases). With 4 bases removed from V and 3 bases from J, the gap between germline ends came to 12 bases. The CDR3 consists of 13 residues. Germline CDR1 and CDR2: SQVTM and ANQGSEA.

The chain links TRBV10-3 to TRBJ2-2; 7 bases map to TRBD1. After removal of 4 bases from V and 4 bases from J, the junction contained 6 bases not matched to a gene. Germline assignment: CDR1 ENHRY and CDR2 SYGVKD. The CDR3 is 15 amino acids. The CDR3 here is CAISGQDRATGELFF. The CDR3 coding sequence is TGTGCCATCAGTGGACAAGACAGGGCCACCGGGGAGCTGTTTTTT.

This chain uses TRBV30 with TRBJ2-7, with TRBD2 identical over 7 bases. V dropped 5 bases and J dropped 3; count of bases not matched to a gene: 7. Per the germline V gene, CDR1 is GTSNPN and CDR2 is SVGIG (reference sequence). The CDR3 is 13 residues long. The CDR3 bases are TGTGCCTGGGGGCTAGCGGCAGGCTACGAGCAGTACTTC. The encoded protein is CAWGLAAGYEQYF.

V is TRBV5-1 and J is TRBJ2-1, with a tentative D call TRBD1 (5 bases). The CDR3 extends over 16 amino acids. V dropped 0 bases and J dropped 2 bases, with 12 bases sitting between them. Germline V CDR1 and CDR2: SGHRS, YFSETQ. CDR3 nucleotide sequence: TGCGCCAGCAGCTTGGGCGACAGCTCCCCCTACAATGAGCAGTTCTTC. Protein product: CASSLGDSSPYNEQFF.

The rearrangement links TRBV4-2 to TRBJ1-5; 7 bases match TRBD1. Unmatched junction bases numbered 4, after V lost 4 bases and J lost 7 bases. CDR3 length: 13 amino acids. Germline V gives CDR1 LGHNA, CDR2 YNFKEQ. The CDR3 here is CASSPGTDQPQHF. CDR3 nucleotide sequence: TGTGCCAGCAGCCCCGGGACAGACCAGCCCCAGCATTTT.

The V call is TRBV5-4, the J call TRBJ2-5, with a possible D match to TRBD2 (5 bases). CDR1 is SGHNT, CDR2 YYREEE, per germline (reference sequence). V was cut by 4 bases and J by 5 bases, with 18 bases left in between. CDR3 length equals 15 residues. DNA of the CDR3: TGTGCCAGCAGCGGTCGGTACGGGAATCCGGAGACCCAGTACTTC. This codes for CASSGRYGNPETQYF.

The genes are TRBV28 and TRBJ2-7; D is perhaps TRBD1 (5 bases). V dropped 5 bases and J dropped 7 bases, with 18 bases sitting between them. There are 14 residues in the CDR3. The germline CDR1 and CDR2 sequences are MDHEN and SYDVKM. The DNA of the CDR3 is TGTGCCAGCAGTGATATCAGGGATTTGGTTGAGCAGTACTTC. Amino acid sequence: CASSDIRDLVEQYF.

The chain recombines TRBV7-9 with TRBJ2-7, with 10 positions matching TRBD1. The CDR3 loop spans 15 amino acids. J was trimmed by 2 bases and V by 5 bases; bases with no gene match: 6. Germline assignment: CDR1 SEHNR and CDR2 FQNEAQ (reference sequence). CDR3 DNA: TGTGCCAGCAGCCCGGGACAGGGGATCCCCTACGAGCAGTACTTC. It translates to CASSPGQGIPYEQYF.

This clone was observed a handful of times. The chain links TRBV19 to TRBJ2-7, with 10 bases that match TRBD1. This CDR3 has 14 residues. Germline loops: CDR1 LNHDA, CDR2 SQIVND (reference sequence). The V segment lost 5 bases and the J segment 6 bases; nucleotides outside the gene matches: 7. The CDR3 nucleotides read TGTGCCAGTAGTGCCGGGACAGGGGTTCGCGAGCAGTACTTC. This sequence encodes CASSAGTGVREQYF.

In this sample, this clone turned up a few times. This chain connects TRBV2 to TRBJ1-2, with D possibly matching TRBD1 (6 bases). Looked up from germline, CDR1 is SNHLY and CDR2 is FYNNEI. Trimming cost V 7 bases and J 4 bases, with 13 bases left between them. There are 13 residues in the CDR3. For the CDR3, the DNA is TGTGCCAGCAAACAGGGTGTTTTCTATGGCTACACCTTC. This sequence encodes CASKQGVFYGYTF.

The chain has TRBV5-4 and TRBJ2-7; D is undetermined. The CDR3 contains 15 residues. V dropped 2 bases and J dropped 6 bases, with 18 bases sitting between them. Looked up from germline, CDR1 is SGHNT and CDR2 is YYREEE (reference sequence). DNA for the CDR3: TGTGCCAGCAGCTTCGGATTGGGCTTAGTGAGCGAGCAGTACTTC. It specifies CASSFGLGLVSEQYF.

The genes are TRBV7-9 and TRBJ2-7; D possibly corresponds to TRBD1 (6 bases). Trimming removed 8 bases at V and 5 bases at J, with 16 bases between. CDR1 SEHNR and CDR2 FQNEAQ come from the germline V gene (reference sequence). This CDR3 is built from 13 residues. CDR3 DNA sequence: TGTGCCAGCTCCCGGACAGCCCAGCACGAGCAGTACTTC. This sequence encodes CASSRTAQHEQYF.

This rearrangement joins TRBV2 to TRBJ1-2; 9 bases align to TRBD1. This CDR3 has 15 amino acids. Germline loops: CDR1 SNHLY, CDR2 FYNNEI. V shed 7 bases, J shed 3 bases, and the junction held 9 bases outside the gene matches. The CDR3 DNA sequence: TGTGCCAGCACCGGGGGACAGGGTATCGACTATGGCTACACCTTC. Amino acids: CASTGGQGIDYGYTF.

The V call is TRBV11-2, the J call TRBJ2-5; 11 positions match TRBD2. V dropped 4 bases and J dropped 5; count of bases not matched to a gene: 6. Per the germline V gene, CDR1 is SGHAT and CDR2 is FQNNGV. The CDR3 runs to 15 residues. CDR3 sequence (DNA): TGTGCCAGCAGCTCCACTAGCGGGAGTAGGGAGACCCAGTACTTC. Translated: CASSSTSGSRETQYF. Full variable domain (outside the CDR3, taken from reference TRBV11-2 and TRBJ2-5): EAGVAQSPRYKIIEKRQSVAFWCNPISGHATLYWYQQILGQGPKLLIQFQNNGVVDDSQLPKDRFSAERLKGVDSTLKIQPAKLEDSAVYLCASSSTSGSRETQYFGPGTRLLVL.

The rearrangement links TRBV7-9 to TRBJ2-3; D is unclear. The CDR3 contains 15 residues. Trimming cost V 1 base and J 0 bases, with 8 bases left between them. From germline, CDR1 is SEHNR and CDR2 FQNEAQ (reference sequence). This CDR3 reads CASSLVVGSTDTQYF. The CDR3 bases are TGTGCCAGCAGCTTAGTAGTTGGTAGCACAGATACGCAGTATTTT.

The CDR3 nucleotides are TGTGCCAGCAGTTCTACAGGGGGCGGGGTTGAAAAACTGTTTTTT. It codes for CASSSTGGGVEKLFF. This chain connects TRBV6-5 to TRBJ1-4; TRBD1 matches at 9 bases. CDR3 length: 15 amino acids. From germline, CDR1 is MNHEY and CDR2 SVGAGI. The V gene end was trimmed by 4 bases and the J gene end by 7 bases; junction bases not matched to a gene: 7.

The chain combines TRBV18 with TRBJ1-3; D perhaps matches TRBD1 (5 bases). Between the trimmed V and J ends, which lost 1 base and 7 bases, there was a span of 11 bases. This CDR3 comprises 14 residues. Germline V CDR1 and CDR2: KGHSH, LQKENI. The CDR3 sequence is CASSPREGVNTIYF. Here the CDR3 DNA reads TGTGCCAGCTCACCACGGGAAGGGGTGAACACCATATATTTT.

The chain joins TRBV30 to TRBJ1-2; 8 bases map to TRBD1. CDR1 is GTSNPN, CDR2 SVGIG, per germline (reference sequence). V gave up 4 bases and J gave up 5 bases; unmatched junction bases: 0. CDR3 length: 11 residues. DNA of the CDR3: TGTGCCTGGAACAGGGGGTATGGCTACACCTTC. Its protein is CAWNRGYGYTF.

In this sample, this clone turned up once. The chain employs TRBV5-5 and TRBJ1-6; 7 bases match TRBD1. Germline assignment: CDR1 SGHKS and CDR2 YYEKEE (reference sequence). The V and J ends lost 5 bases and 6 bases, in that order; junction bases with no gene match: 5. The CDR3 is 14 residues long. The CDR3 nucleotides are TGTGCCAGCAGAGTCAGACAGGGTAATTCACCCCTCCACTTT. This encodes CASRVRQGNSPLHF.